Shown below are 28 T cell receptor beta chains from a single sample sequenced in a study of beta chain features in type 1 diabetes. Study results and caveats: Within each of all four CD4+ subsets, Type 1 diabetes patients had TCRB CDR3s that were moderately but significantly shorter.

cDNA synthesis used the whole RNA isolate, giving expressed TCRB sequences. Profiled with immunoSEQ multiplex PCR; TCRdb holds only in-frame clones, not every one. The sample holds roughly 340,000 clones, roughly 14% seen once. Their target antigens are unknown. The source material was naive CD4+ T cells from blood. These receptors all come from a young woman with type 1 diabetes.

This clone was found once. The chain links TRBV7-2 to TRBJ2-5; D is possibly TRBD1 (5 bases). Per the germline V gene, CDR1 is SGHTA and CDR2 is FQGNSA. The CDR3 loop spans 16 amino acids. Between the trimmed V and J ends, which lost 1 base and 1 base, there was a span of 13 bases. The CDR3 nucleotides are TGTGCCAGCAGCTTAGGCCCTTTAGGGGCCCAAGAGACCCAGTACTTC. Its translation: CASSLGPLGAQETQYF.

CDR3 DNA: TGTGCCAGCAGGACCGGGACAGGGAGCGAGACCCAGTACTTC. Protein sequence: CASRTGTGSETQYF. This chain connects TRBV6-5 to TRBJ2-5; 9 bases fit TRBD1. Trimming at V came to 6 bases and at J to 5 bases, leaving 7 bases not matched to a gene. The CDR3 is 14 amino acids. Germline V gene data show CDR1 as MNHEY and CDR2 as SVGAGI.

V usage is TRBV7-2 and J usage is TRBJ2-5; possible D gene TRBD2, 6 bases. The CDR3 runs 14 residues. V was trimmed by 5 bases and J by 2 bases, leaving 12 bases between them. Germline CDR1 and CDR2: SGHTA and FQGNSA. CDR3 coding DNA: TGTGCCAGCAGCCTCGCAGGAGGGCAAGAGACCCAGTACTTC. Translation: CASSLAGGQETQYF.

This clone was detected only a few times. This specimen includes other DNA sequences encoding the same CDR3. The chain has TRBV9 and TRBJ2-3; D is possibly TRBD2 (5 bases). In germline, CDR1 is SGDLS, CDR2 YYNGEE. The CDR3 length is 16 residues. Trimming removed 0 bases from V and 1 base from J, with 12 bases in between. Here the CDR3 DNA reads TGTGCCAGCAGCGTAGCTCTTGCGGGCGGCACAGATACGCAGTATTTT. Its translation is CASSVALAGGTDTQYF.

This clone was detected only a few times. This chain uses TRBV19 with TRBJ1-1, with D hard to call. The CDR3 has 15 amino acids. Germline V CDR1 and CDR2: LNHDA, SQIVND (reference sequence). With 7 bases removed from V and 1 base from J, the gap between germline ends came to 16 bases. The CDR3 DNA sequence: TGTGCCAGTAAACCCAAAGAACTCTCGAACACTGAAGCTTTCTTT. Protein: CASKPKELSNTEAFF. Together with reference TRBV19 and TRBJ1-1, the CDR3 gives the full variable domain: DGGITQSPKYLFRKEGQNVTLSCEQNLNHDAMYWYRQDPGQGLRLIYYSQIVNDFQKGDIAEGYSVSREKKESFPLTVTSAQKNPTAFYLCASKPKELSNTEAFFGQGTRLTVV.

The CDR3 loop reads CATSRTSGPYNEQFF. In nucleotides, the CDR3 is TGTGCCACCAGCAGGACTAGCGGGCCCTACAATGAGCAGTTCTTC. The genes are TRBV15 and TRBJ2-1; TRBD2 matches 10 bases. The germline V gene has CDR1 LNHNV and CDR2 YYDKDF (reference sequence). CDR3 length equals 15 residues. J was trimmed by 2 bases and V by 3 bases; bases with no gene match: 1. Full variable domain (remainder filled in from reference TRBV15 and TRBJ2-1): DAMVIQNPRYQVTQFGKPVTLSCSQTLNHNVMYWYQQKSSQAPKLLFHYYDKDFNNEADTPDNFQSRRPNTSFCFLDIRSPGLGDTAMYLCATSRTSGPYNEQFFGPGTRLTVL.

The V gene is TRBV15, the J gene TRBJ1-4; D perhaps matches TRBD1 (6 bases). The germline V gene has CDR1 LNHNV and CDR2 YYDKDF (reference sequence). Trimming left V 3 bases short and J 8 bases short, with 19 bases between. This CDR3 comprises 16 residues. The chain's CDR3 is CATSSRGDRFREKLFF. In nucleotides, the CDR3 is TGTGCCACCAGCAGTAGGGGCGACAGGTTTCGAGAAAAACTGTTTTTT.

The CDR3 sequence: CASSLVATGTDTQYF. CDR3 nucleotide sequence: TGCGCCAGCAGCTTAGTCGCTACAGGCACAGATACGCAGTATTTT. The gene calls are TRBV5-1 and TRBJ2-3; no firm D call. Trimming left V 2 bases short and J 1 base short, with 11 bases between. CDR1 is SGHRS, CDR2 YFSETQ, per germline. The CDR3 is made up of 15 amino acids.

The chain employs TRBV9 and TRBJ2-7; TRBD2 matches 12 bases. The CDR3 is 15 residues long. V shed 3 bases and J 0 bases; nucleotides not matched to a gene: 1. Germline V gene data show CDR1 as SGDLS and CDR2 as YYNGEE. CDR3 protein: CASSATSGSSYEQYF. The CDR3, as DNA: TGTGCCAGCAGCGCGACTAGCGGGAGCTCCTACGAGCAGTACTTC.

The chain uses TRBV7-2 and TRBJ2-1; tentative D call: TRBD2 (6 bases). The CDR3 consists of 15 residues. The V gene's germline CDR1 is SGHTA and CDR2 FQGNSA. V dropped 1 base and J dropped 3 bases, with 10 bases sitting between them. The CDR3 DNA reads as TGTGCCAGCAGCTTAGAGGTTAGCGGCTACAATGAGCAGTTCTTC. This sequence encodes CASSLEVSGYNEQFF.

This clone came up a few times. The chain recombines TRBV30 with TRBJ1-5; a weak D match, TRBD1 (5 bases). In germline, CDR1 is GTSNPN, CDR2 SVGIG (reference sequence). CDR3 size: 16 residues. V lost 5 bases and J lost 0, with 17 bases in between. CDR3 DNA sequence: TGTGCCTGGGGTGGGACCGCGGGGTATAGCAATCAGCCCCAGCATTTT. Amino acid sequence: CAWGGTAGYSNQPQHF.

This clone was seen a few times. This chain links TRBV25-1 with TRBJ2-7, with D possibly TRBD2 on 6 matching bases. V dropped 6 bases and J dropped 2 bases, with 8 bases sitting between them. Germline lookup yields CDR1 MGHDK and CDR2 SYGVNS. This CDR3 region has 12 residues. This chain's CDR3 is CASRGGTYEQYV. For the CDR3, the DNA is TGTGCCAGCAGAGGAGGGACCTACGAGCAGTACGTC.

This chain joins TRBV19 and TRBJ2-7; 10 bases agree with TRBD2. The CDR3 sequence is 14 residues long. The germline CDR1 and CDR2 sequences are LNHDA and SQIVND (reference sequence). V lost 8 bases to trimming and J lost 0 bases; unmatched junction nucleotides: 4. The CDR3 sequence: CASARTSGSYEQYF. In nucleotides, the CDR3 is TGTGCCAGTGCGAGGACTAGCGGCTCCTACGAGCAGTACTTC.

This clone was counted only a few times. The V and J genes are TRBV19 and TRBJ2-1; perhaps TRBD2 as D (7 bases). Per germline, CDR1 LNHDA and CDR2 SQIVND (reference sequence). Deletions cut 5 bases from V and 6 bases from J, with 17 bases between. The CDR3 sequence is 15 residues long. The CDR3 here is CASSFVGLGGNEQFF. The DNA of the CDR3 is TGTGCCAGTAGTTTCGTCGGACTAGGGGGCAATGAGCAGTTCTTC.

This clone showed up many times. V is TRBV18 and J is TRBJ2-1; 8 nucleotides align to TRBD1. Germline loops: CDR1 KGHSH, CDR2 LQKENI. The CDR3 is 13 residues long. The V and J ends lost 4 bases and 7 bases, in that order; junction bases with no gene match: 3. This CDR3 reads CASSRGQENEQFF. CDR3 sequence (DNA): TGTGCCAGCTCACGGGGACAGGAGAATGAGCAGTTCTTC. Drawing the rest from reference TRBV18 and TRBJ2-1, the complete variable domain is NAGVMQNPRHLVRRRGQEARLRCSPMKGHSHVYWYRQLPEEGLKFMVYLQKENIIDESGMPKERFSAEFPKEGPSILRIQQVVRGDSAAYFCASSRGQENEQFFGPGTRLTVL.

This clone was seen only a few times. The chain recombines TRBV29-1 with TRBJ2-2, with 12 bases fitting TRBD2. The CDR3 consists of 16 residues. CDR1 and CDR2 from the germline V gene are SQVTM and ANQGSEA. After removal of 2 bases from V and 3 bases from J, the junction contained 4 bases not matched to a gene. The CDR3 DNA follows: TGCAGCGTTGAACGCAGACTAGCGGGAGACACCGGGGAGCTGTTTTTT. It yields the protein CSVERRLAGDTGELFF.

This clone was found a few times. This rearrangement joins TRBV4-1 to TRBJ1-1; 7 positions match TRBD1. Germline CDR1 reads MGHRA; CDR2 reads YSYEKL. The CDR3 sequence is 14 residues long. V was clipped by 0 bases and J by 5 bases; unmatched bases: 3. The CDR3 DNA reads as TGCGCCAGCAGCCAAGATGGACAGGTGACTGAAGCTTTCTTT. This encodes CASSQDGQVTEAFF.

The J gene is TRBJ2-2, the V gene TRBV4-3; 9 bases map to TRBD1. Unmatched junction bases numbered 5, after V lost 3 bases and J lost 6 bases. CDR1 and CDR2 from the germline V gene are LGHNA and YSLEER. The CDR3 extends over 15 amino acids. DNA for the CDR3: TGCGCCAGCAGCCACGGACAGGGGTGGGCCGGGGAGCTGTTTTTT. Translation: CASSHGQGWAGELFF.

This clone was recorded a few times. The chain links TRBV29-1 to TRBJ1-1; no definite D call. The CDR3 runs to 13 residues. Trimming took off 2 bases at V and 2 bases at J, with 9 bases between the two ends. The germline V gene encodes CDR1 SQVTM and CDR2 ANQGSEA. CDR3: CSVEKQSNTEAFF. Here the CDR3 DNA reads TGCAGCGTTGAAAAACAGTCCAACACTGAAGCTTTCTTT.

The rearrangement uses TRBV18 and TRBJ1-4, with D unresolved. The CDR3 extends over 15 amino acids. Germline V gene lookup returns CDR1 KGHSH and CDR2 LQKENI. V was clipped by 2 bases and J by 11 bases, with 18 bases between them. CDR3 sequence (DNA): TGTGCCAGCTCACCAGTTATGGGAGGAGTTCAGAAACTGTTTTTT. Protein: CASSPVMGGVQKLFF. The full variable domain, with the rest looked up from reference TRBV18 and TRBJ1-4, is NAGVMQNPRHLVRRRGQEARLRCSPMKGHSHVYWYRQLPEEGLKFMVYLQKENIIDESGMPKERFSAEFPKEGPSILRIQQVVRGDSAAYFCASSPVMGGVQKLFFGSGTQLSVL.

Of note for this clone: The sample has other DNA sequences that encode this CDR3 too. This chain joins TRBV5-1 and TRBJ2-1; the match to TRBD2 covers 9 bases. Germline CDR1 and CDR2: SGHRS and YFSETQ. CDR3 length equals 15 residues. Trimming at V came to 2 bases and at J to 4 bases, leaving 4 bases not matched to a gene. The DNA for the CDR3 is TGCGCCAGCAGCTTACCTAGCGGGAATTACAATGAGCAGTTCTTC. Amino acid sequence: CASSLPSGNYNEQFF.

The chain recombines TRBV28 with TRBJ2-1; 9 nucleotides line up with TRBD1. V was clipped by 8 bases and J by 4 bases; unmatched bases: 12. CDR3 length: 16 amino acids. CDR1 is MDHEN, CDR2 SYDVKM, per germline. The CDR3 DNA sequence: TGTGCCAGCCCACCGACCGGGACAGGGCTATACAATGAGCAGTTCTTC. Translation gives CASPPTGTGLYNEQFF.

This clone was observed a handful of times. Written as DNA, the CDR3 is TGTGCCAGCAGTTACTCGACGACAGGGGATGGCTACACCTTC. Residues: CASSYSTTGDGYTF. The J gene is TRBJ1-2, the V gene TRBV6-6, with 8 bases that match TRBD1. Germline lookup yields CDR1 MNHNY and CDR2 SVGAGI (reference sequence). V dropped 0 bases and J dropped 6; count of bases not matched to a gene: 3. The CDR3 sequence is 14 residues long.

The chain recombines TRBV28 with TRBJ2-3; 8 bases are shared with TRBD2. CDR3 size: 16 residues. V shed 3 bases, J shed 3 bases, and the junction held 8 bases outside the gene matches. Germline CDR1 MDHEN, CDR2 SYDVKM. CDR3 in amino acids: CASSLGSGGPTDTQYF. In DNA, the CDR3 is TGTGCCAGCAGTTTGGGGTCGGGAGGGCCGACAGATACGCAGTATTTT.

V and J are TRBV5-1 and TRBJ2-1; D possibly corresponds to TRBD2 (6 bases). CDR3 length equals 17 residues. V lost 0 bases, J lost 7 bases, and 20 bases lay in between. Germline values: CDR1 SGHRS, CDR2 YFSETQ. The CDR3 loop reads CASSLVAGISSGNEQFF. CDR3 nucleotide sequence: TGCGCCAGCAGCTTGGTCGCGGGAATAAGTTCCGGTAATGAGCAGTTCTTC.

This clone was detected only a few times. The chain uses TRBV7-2 and TRBJ2-7; D perhaps matches TRBD1 (5 bases). CDR3 size: 13 residues. Germline assignment: CDR1 SGHTA and CDR2 FQGNSA. The V end was cut by 3 bases, the J end by 2 bases, with 8 bases between. CDR3 nucleotides: TGTGCCAGCAGCTTGGGGCAACCCTACGAGCAGTACTTC. Its protein is CASSLGQPYEQYF.

This clone was seen a few times. The chain employs TRBV6-5 and TRBJ1-1, with 7 positions matching TRBD1. V lost 5 bases and J lost 3; bases outside the gene matches: 6. The CDR3 extends over 14 amino acids. Germline CDR1 MNHEY, CDR2 SVGAGI. CDR3 amino acids: CASSRGQAYTEAFF. The CDR3 region has the DNA TGTGCCAGCAGTCGCGGACAGGCCTACACTGAAGCTTTCTTT.

V usage is TRBV18 and J usage is TRBJ1-4; no clear D. The CDR3 totals 14 residues. CDR1 and CDR2 (germline): KGHSH, LQKENI. V lost 5 bases, J lost 2 bases, and 9 bases lay in between. This CDR3 is CASSKGGTNEKLFF. CDR3 in DNA: TGTGCCAGCTCAAAGGGCGGGACTAATGAAAAACTGTTTTTT.